This T cell receptor beta chain appears in the sequencing data of a study of T cell repertoires in cytomegalovirus infection. Study-wide results and caveats: Identification of carriers of CMV plus the relevant HLA was performed using cumulative public TCR beta family frequency. The ex vivo response showed dominance by HLA-C-restricted CMV-specific TCR beta clonotypes.

The CDR3 spans 15 residues. The germline CDR1 and CDR2 sequences are SGHTA and FQGNSA. Deletions cut 2 bases from V and 0 bases from J, with 10 bases between. MiXCR was run by TCRdb on the reads, yielding one entry per CDR3 protein. Of under 130,000 distinct CDR3 sequences listed, approximately 45% were seen once; the top ten hold roughly 74%. Remarks on this clonotype: The target antigen is unknown.

This sample comprised CD8+ T cells from cultured PBMCs, obtained from culture after CMV antigen stimulation. The sequence derives from a human donor in good health (CMV status not recorded). Some clones in this sample may be carry-over from other donors' samples. The chain joins TRBV7-2 to TRBJ2-5, with a weak D call TRBD2 (6 bases). The DNA for the CDR3 is TGTGCCAGCAGCTTAATCTGGGGGGACCAAGAGACCCAGTACTTC. Translating it yields CASSLIWGDQETQYF.